Here is one T cell receptor (beta chain) with its context. Its specificity is not known. TCRdb fed the 5' RACE reads into MiXCR, producing one record per CDR3 protein. The top ten hold 7.5% to 8.5% of the sample, which has about 160,000 distinct CDR3 sequences, under 4.5% seen once. This record comes from a study of identical twins. Broader study findings: For out-of-frame beta sequences, excess twin sharing was weaker.

The receptor comes from a man aged 18 to 29 in good health. Sequences were obtained from memory T cells sorted from blood.

The DNA of the CDR3 is TGTGCCAGCAGCTCCACAAGATTAATCCGGGACGTCGCCAAAAATGAGCAGTTCTTC. Its protein product is CASSSTRLIRDVAKNEQFF. This chain joins TRBV7-8 and TRBJ2-1; possibly TRBD1 or TRBD2 for D (5 bases each). CDR1 and CDR2 from the germline V gene are SGHVS and FQNEAQ. The V end was cut by 4 bases, the J end by 7 bases, with 29 bases between. The CDR3 has 19 residues. Variable domain in full (rest from reference TRBV7-8 and TRBJ2-1): GAGVSQSPRYKVAKRGQDVALRCDPISGHVSLFWYQQALGQGPEFLTYFQNEAQLDKSGLPSDRFFAERPEGSVSTLKIQRTQQEDSAVYLCASSSTRLIRDVAKNEQFFGPGTRLTVL.